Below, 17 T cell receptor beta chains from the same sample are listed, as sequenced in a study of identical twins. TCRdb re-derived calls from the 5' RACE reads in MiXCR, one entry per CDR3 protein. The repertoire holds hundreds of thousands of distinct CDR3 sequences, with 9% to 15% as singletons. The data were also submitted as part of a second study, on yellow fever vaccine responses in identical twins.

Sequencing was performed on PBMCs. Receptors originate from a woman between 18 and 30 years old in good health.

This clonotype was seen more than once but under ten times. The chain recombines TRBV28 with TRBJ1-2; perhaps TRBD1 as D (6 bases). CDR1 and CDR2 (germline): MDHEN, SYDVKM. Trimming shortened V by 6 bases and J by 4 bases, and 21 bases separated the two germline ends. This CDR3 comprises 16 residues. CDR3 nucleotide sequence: TGTGCCAGCAGCCCCGGGACACTCAGCCCCCTCTATGGCTACACCTTC. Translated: CASSPGTLSPLYGYTF.

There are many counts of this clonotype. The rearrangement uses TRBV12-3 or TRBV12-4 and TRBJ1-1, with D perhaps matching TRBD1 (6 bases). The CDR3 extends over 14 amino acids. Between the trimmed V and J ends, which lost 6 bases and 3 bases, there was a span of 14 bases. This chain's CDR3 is CASRRQVQDTEAFF. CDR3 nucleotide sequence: TGTGCCAGCAGACGACAGGTTCAGGACACTGAAGCTTTCTTT.

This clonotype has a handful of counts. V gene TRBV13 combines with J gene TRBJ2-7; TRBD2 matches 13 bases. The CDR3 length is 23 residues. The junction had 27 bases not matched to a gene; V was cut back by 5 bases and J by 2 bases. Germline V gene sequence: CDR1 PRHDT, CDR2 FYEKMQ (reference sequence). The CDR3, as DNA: TGTGCCAGCAGCCCCCCTACAGGTGGTAAAACTAGCGGGAGGGCCGGTAGTGCCTACGAGCAGTACTTC. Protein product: CASSPPTGGKTSGRAGSAYEQYF.

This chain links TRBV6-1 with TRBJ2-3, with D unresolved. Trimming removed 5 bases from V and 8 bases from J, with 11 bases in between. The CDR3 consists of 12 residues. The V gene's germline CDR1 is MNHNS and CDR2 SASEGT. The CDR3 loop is CASSPTDGTQYF. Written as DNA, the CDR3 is TGTGCCAGCAGTCCCACAGACGGTACGCAGTATTTT.

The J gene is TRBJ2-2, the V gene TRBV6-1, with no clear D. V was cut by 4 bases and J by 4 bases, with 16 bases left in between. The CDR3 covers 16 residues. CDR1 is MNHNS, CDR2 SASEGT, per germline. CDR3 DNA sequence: TGTGCCAGCAGTGTCCGTGGTGGGCAGAGCACCGGGGAGCTGTTTTTT. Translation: CASSVRGGQSTGELFF.

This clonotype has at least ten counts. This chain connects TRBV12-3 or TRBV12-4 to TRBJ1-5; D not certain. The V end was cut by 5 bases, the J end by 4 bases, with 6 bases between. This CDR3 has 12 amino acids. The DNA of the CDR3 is TGTGCCAGCAGTAAACAGAATCAGCCCCAGCATTTT. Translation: CASSKQNQPQHF.

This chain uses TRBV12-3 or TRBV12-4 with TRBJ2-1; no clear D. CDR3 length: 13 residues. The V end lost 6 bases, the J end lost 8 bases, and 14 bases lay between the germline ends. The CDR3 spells CASSPSAIDEQFF. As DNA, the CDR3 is TGTGCCAGCAGCCCCTCAGCGATCGATGAGCAGTTCTTC.

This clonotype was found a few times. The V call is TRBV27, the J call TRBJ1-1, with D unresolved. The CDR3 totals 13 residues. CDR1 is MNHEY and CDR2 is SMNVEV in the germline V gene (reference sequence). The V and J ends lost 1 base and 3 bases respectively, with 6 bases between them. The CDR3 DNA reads TGTGCCAGCAGTTTATATTCTGACACTGAAGCTTTCTTT. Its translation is CASSLYSDTEAFF.

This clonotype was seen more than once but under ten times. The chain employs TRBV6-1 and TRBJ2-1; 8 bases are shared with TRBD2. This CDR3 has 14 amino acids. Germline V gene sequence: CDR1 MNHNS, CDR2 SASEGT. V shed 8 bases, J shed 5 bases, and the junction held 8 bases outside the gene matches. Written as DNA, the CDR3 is TGTGCCAGCCGGCGGGGGGAGCCCAACAATGAGCAGTTCTTC. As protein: CASRRGEPNNEQFF.

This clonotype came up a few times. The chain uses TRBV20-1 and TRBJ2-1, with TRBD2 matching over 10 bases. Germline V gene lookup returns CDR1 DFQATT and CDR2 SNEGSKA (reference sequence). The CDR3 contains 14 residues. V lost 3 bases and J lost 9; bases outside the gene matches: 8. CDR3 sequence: CSARAGTSAGEQFF. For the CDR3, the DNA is TGCAGTGCTAGGGCCGGGACTAGCGCGGGTGAGCAGTTCTTC.

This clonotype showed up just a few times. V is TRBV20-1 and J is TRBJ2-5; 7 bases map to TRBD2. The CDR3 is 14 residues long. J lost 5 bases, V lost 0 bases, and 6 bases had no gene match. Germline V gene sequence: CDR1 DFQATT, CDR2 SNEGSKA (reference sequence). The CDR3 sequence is CSAREPGLWETQYF. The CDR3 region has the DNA TGCAGTGCTAGAGAACCGGGACTATGGGAGACCCAGTACTTC.

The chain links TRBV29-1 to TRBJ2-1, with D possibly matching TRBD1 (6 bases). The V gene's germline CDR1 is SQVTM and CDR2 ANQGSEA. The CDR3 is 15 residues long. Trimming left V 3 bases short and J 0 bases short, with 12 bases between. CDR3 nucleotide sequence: TGCAGCGTTGACCCAGGGGAAGGCTCCTACAATGAGCAGTTCTTC. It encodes CSVDPGEGSYNEQFF.

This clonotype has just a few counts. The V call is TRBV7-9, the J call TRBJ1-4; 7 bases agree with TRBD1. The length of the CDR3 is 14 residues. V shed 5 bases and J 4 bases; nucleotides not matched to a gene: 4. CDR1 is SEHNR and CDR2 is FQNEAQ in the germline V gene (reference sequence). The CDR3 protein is CASSQDRINEKLFF. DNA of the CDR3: TGTGCCAGCAGCCAGGACAGGATTAATGAAAAACTGTTTTTT.

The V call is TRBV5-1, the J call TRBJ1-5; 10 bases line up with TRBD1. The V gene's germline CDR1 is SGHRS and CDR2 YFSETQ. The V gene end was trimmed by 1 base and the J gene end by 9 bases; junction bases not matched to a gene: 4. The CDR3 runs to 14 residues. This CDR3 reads CASSLRTGGGPQHF. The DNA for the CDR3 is TGCGCCAGCAGCTTGAGGACAGGGGGTGGGCCCCAGCATTTT.

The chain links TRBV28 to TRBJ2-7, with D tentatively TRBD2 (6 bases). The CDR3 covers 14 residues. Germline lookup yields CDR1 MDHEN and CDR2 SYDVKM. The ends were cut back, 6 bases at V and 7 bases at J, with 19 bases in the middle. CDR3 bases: TGTGCCAGCAGCCGCCTGGGGGGTACCTGGGAGCAGTACTTC. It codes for CASSRLGGTWEQYF.

In nucleotides, the CDR3 is TGTGCCAGCCTCGATCTAGCGGGAGGGTCTTATAATGAGCAGTTCTTC. The encoded protein is CASLDLAGGSYNEQFF. The chain uses TRBV6-1 and TRBJ2-1, with TRBD2 identical over 12 bases. The germline V gene encodes CDR1 MNHNS and CDR2 SASEGT. The CDR3 extends over 16 amino acids. The V and J ends lost 8 bases and 7 bases, in that order; junction bases with no gene match: 12.

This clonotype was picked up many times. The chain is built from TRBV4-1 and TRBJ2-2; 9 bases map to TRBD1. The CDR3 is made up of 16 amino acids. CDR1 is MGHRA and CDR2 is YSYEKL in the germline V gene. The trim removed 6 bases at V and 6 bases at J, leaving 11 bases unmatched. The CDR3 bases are TGCGCCAGCAGTCGGTCGGACAGGGGTAACCCCGGGGAGCTGTTTTTT. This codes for CASSRSDRGNPGELFF.